This T cell receptor (beta chain) was documented in a study of blood T cell repertoires in COVID-19. The V and J ends lost 4 bases and 4 bases, in that order; junction bases with no gene match: 6. Germline loops: CDR1 SGHAT, CDR2 FQDESV (reference sequence). The CDR3 is 15 amino acids. Using immunoSEQ multiplex PCR, the repertoire was profiled, and TCRdb retains in-frame clones only, with some absent. The sample lists 100,000 to 150,000 clones; around 81% were seen once. The sample taken for sequencing was peripheral blood. The rearrangement links TRBV11-1 to TRBJ2-2; 7 nucleotides line up with TRBD2. The receptor comes from a man aged 30 to 45 with COVID-19, enrolled during active disease. Here the CDR3 DNA reads TGTGCCAGCAGCTCAACACTAGCGAGCACCGGGGAGCTGTTTTTT. This codes for CASSSTLASTGELFF.